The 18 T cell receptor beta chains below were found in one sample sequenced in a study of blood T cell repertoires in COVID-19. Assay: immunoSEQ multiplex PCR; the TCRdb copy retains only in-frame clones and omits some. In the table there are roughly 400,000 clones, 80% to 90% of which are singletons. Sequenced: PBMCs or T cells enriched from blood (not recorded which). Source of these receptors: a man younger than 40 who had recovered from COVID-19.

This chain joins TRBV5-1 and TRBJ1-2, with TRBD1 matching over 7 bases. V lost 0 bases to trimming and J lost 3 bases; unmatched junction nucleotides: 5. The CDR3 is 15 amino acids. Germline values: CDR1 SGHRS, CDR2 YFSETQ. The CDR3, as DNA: TGCGCCAGCAGCTTGGCCTTTCAGGGGGACTATGGCTACACCTTC. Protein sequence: CASSLAFQGDYGYTF. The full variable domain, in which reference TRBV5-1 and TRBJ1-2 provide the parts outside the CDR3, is KAGVTQTPRYLIKTRGQQVTLSCSPISGHRSVSWYQQTPGQGLQFLFEYFSETQRNKGNFPGRFSGRQFSNSRSEMNVSTLELGDSALYLCASSLAFQGDYGYTFGSGTRLTVV.

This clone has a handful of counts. The CDR3: CASSPRLAGVAGELFF. The CDR3 DNA is TGTGCCAGCAGCCCGAGACTAGCGGGAGTCGCCGGGGAGCTGTTTTTT. The genes are TRBV4-2 and TRBJ2-2; 12 bases align to TRBD2. After removal of 4 bases from V and 6 bases from J, the junction contained 6 bases not matched to a gene. The CDR3 is 16 amino acids. Germline V gene data show CDR1 as LGHNA and CDR2 as YNFKEQ.

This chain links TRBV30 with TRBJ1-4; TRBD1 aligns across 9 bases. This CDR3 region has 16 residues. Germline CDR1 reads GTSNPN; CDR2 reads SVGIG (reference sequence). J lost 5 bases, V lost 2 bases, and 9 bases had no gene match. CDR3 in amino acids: CAWSLTGGIGNEKLFF. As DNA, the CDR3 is TGTGCCTGGAGTCTGACAGGGGGAATTGGCAATGAAAAACTGTTTTTT.

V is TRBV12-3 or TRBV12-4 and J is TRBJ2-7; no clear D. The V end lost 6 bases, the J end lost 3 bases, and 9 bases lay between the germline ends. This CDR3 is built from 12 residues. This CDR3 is CASSQTGYEQYF. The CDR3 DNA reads TGTGCCAGCAGCCAGACTGGCTACGAGCAGTACTTC.

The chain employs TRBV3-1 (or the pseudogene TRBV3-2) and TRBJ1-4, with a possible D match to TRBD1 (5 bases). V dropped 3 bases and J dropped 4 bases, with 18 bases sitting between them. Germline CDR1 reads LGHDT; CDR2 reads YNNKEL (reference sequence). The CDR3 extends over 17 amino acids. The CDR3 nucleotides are TGTGCCAGCAGCCATCAGAGGGGCGGAGGGGATAATGAAAAACTGTTTTTT. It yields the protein CASSHQRGGGDNEKLFF.

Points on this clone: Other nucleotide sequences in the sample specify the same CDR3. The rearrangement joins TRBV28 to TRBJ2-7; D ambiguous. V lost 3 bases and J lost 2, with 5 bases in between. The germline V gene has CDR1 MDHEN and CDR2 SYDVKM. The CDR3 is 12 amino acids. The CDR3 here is CASSLATYEQYF. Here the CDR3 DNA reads TGTGCCAGCAGTTTGGCCACCTACGAGCAGTACTTC.

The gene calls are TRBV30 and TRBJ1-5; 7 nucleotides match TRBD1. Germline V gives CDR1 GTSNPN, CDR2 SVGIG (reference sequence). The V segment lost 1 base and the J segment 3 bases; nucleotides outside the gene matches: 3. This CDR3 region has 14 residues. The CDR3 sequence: CAWSDQGDNQPQHF. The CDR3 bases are TGTGCCTGGAGTGACCAGGGGGACAATCAGCCCCAGCATTTT.

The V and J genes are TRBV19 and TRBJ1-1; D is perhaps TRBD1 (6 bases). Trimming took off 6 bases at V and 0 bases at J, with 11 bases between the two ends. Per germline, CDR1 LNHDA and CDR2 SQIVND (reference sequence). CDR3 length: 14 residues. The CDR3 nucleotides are TGTGCCAGTAGCAGGACAGCGCTGAACACTGAAGCTTTCTTT. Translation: CASSRTALNTEAFF.

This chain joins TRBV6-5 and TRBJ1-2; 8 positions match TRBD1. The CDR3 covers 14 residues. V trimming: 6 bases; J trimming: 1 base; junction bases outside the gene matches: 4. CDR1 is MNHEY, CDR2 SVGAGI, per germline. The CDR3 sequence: CASSQGQGNYGYTF. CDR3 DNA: TGTGCCAGCAGCCAAGGACAGGGTAACTATGGCTACACCTTC.

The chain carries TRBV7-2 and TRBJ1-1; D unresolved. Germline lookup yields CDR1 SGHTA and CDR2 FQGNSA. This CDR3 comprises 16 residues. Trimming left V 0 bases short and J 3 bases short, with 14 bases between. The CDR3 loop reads CASSLAEGKADTEAFF. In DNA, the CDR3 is TGTGCCAGCAGCTTAGCGGAGGGTAAAGCGGACACTGAAGCTTTCTTT.

The CDR3 sequence is CAISQGSVNTEAFF. The DNA for the CDR3 is TGTGCCATCAGTCAGGGGTCCGTGAACACTGAAGCTTTCTTT. This chain joins TRBV10-3 and TRBJ1-1; maybe TRBD1 (6 bases). V lost 5 bases to trimming and J lost 0 bases, with 10 bases between them. This CDR3 region has 14 residues. Germline V CDR1 and CDR2: ENHRY, SYGVKD.

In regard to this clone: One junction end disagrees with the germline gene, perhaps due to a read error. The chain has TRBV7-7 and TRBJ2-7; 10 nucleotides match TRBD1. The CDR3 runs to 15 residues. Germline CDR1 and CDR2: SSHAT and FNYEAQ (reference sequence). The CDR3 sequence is CASSLGGTGDYEQYF. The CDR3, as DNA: TGTGCTAGCAGCTTAGGTGGGACAGGGGACTACGAGCAGTACTTC.

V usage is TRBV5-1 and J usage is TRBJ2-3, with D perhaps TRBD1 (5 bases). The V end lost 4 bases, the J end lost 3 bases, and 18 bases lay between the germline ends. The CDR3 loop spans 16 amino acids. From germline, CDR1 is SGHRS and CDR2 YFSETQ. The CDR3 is CASSSIRERETDTQYF. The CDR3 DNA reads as TGCGCCAGCAGCAGCATCAGGGAAAGGGAAACAGATACGCAGTATTTT. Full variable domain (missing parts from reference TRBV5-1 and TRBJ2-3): KAGVTQTPRYLIKTRGQQVTLSCSPISGHRSVSWYQQTPGQGLQFLFEYFSETQRNKGNFPGRFSGRQFSNSRSEMNVSTLELGDSALYLCASSSIRERETDTQYFGPGTRLTVL.

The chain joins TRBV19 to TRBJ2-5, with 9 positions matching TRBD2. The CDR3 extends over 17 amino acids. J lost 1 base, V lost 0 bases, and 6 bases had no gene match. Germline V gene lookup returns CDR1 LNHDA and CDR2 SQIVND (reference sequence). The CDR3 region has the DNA TGTGCCAGTAGTATAGATCGGGCGGGAGGGCTCCAAGAGACCCAGTACTTC. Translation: CASSIDRAGGLQETQYF.

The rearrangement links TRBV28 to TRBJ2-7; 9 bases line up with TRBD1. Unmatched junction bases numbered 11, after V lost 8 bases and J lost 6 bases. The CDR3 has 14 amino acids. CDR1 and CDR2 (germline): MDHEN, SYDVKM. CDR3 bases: TGTGCCAGCGCCAAGACAGGGGGGAATATCGAGCAGTACTTC. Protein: CASAKTGGNIEQYF.

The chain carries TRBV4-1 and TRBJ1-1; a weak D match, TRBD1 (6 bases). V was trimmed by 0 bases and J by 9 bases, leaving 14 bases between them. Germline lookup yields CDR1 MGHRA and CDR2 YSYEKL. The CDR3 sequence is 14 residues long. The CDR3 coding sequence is TGCGCCAGCAGCCAAGATACAGGGTCAGCGAAAGCTTTCTTT. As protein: CASSQDTGSAKAFF.

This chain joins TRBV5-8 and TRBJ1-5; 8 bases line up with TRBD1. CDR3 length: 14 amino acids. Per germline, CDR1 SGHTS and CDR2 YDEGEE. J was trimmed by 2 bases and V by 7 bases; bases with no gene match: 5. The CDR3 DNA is TGTGCCAGCGAGGTGACAGGGGGCAATCAGCCCCAGCATTTT. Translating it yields CASEVTGGNQPQHF.

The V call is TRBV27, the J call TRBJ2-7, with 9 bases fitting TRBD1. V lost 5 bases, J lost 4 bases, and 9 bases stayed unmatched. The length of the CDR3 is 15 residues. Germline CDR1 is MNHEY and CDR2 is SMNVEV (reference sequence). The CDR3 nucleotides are TGTGCCAGCAGTCTCGCCGGGACAGGGTATTACGAGCAGTACTTC. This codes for CASSLAGTGYYEQYF.